The T cell receptor beta chain under discussion was sequenced for a study of OX40 agonist ivuxolimab in advanced cancers. Whole-study context: Intravenous ivuxolimab at 0.01 to 10 mg/kg was given to patients every 2 weeks. The eligibility criteria allowed prior anti-PD-1, anti-PD-L1 or anti-CTLA-4 therapy, and around 40% had some.

Clones were read by immunoSEQ multiplex PCR, and TCRdb kept only the in-frame ones, dropping some. The data show some 54,000 clones, approximately 84% seen once. Germline values: CDR1 SGHNT, CDR2 YYREEE (reference sequence). The CDR3 is made up of 13 amino acids. Trimming took 1 base from V and 5 from J, leaving 10 bases between them. The specimen was CD4+ or CD8+ T cells sorted from blood, collected in a trial of the OX40 agonist ivuxolimab. The rearrangement links TRBV5-4 to TRBJ2-7, with D possibly matching TRBD1 (6 bases). This TCR derives from an adult with an advanced solid tumor such as melanoma, head and neck, liver or kidney cancer. CDR3 in DNA: TGTGCCAGCAGCTTGAGTAACAGGGACGAGCAGTACTTC. Its protein is CASSLSNRDEQYF.